A selection of T cell receptor beta chains follows, all from one sample in a study of T-cell reconstitution after alpha-beta-depleted transplantation in children. TCRdb re-called the PCR reads with MiXCR, one entry per CDR3 protein. The repertoire includes roughly 310,000 distinct CDR3 sequences, 20% to 30% of them detected once, and roughly 9.8% sits in the top ten. The input for sequencing was PBMCs, mostly from graft donor cells, taken 180 days after TCRalphabeta/CD19-depleted stem cell transplant. These receptors were taken from a male patient younger than 18 who had a stem cell transplant for acute lymphoblastic leukemia, so the T cells may come from the graft donor. CDR3s include the opening cysteine and the closing phenylalanine or tryptophan. D genes are given only for firm matches. A clone size is listed for some rows: how often the clone was seen (once, few, many), or a class if it is expanded.

TRBV4-1	TRBD1	TRBJ1-5	.	17	CASSQGDSSSSNQPQHF	TGCGCCAGCAGCCAAGGGGACAGCTCGAGCAGCAATCAGCCCCAGCATTTT
TRBV5-1	TRBD2	TRBJ2-7	few	14	CASSLAGRAPEQYF	TGCGCCAGCAGCTTGGCCGGGAGGGCCCCCGAGCAGTACTTC
TRBV5-1	.	TRBJ1-5	few	15	CASSLGGGSNQPQHF	TGCGCCAGCAGCTTGGGGGGAGGGAGCAATCAGCCCCAGCATTTT
TRBV10-3	.	TRBJ2-3	.	15	CAISELGTHTDTQYF	TGTGCCATCAGTGAGTTGGGGACCCACACAGATACGCAGTATTTT
TRBV12-3/TRBV12-4	.	TRBJ2-4	few	16	CASSDRQTIAKNIQYF	TGTGCCAGCAGCGACAGACAGACTATAGCCAAAAACATTCAGTACTTC
TRBV4-2	TRBD2	TRBJ2-4	few	18	CASSQVLASGIAKNIQYF	TGTGCCAGCAGCCAAGTCTTGGCTAGCGGGATAGCCAAAAACATTCAGTACTTC
TRBV20-1	.	TRBJ1-5	few	14	CSAIHRLNNQPQHF	TGCAGTGCTATCCATCGACTTAACAATCAGCCCCAGCATTTT
TRBV7-9	TRBD2	TRBJ2-1	.	15	CASSYPGLEGNEQFF	TGTGCCAGCAGCTACCCGGGACTAGAGGGCAATGAGCAGTTCTTC
TRBV7-6	.	TRBJ2-2	.	16	CASSDGLRGPTGELFF	TGTGCCAGCAGCGACGGACTTCGGGGCCCCACCGGGGAGCTGTTTTTT
TRBV7-3	TRBD1	TRBJ2-6	.	17	CASSKRTGGSGSNVLTF	TGTGCCAGCAGCAAACGGACAGGCGGCTCTGGATCCAACGTCCTGACTTTC
TRBV15	.	TRBJ1-2	few	15	CATSGGLTDFYGYTF	TGTGCCACCAGCGGGGGTTTGACGGACTTCTATGGCTACACCTTC
TRBV7-3	TRBD1	TRBJ2-5	.	14	CASSFKGAGETQYF	TGTGCCAGCAGCTTCAAGGGGGCCGGAGAGACCCAGTACTTC
TRBV20-1	.	TRBJ2-7	few	14	CSARVREDTYEQYF	TGCAGTGCTAGAGTCAGGGAGGACACCTACGAGCAGTACTTC
TRBV6-5	.	TRBJ1-1	.	13	CASSYGAGAEAFF	TGTGCCAGCAGTTACGGGGCAGGGGCTGAAGCTTTCTTT
TRBV27	.	TRBJ2-1	.	15	CASSLSAGSYNEQFF	TGTGCCAGCAGTTTATCGGCGGGATCCTACAATGAGCAGTTCTTC
TRBV10-3	TRBD2	TRBJ2-3	few	17	CAISEGGLAGKKDTQYF	TGTGCCATCAGTGAGGGGGGACTAGCGGGAAAGAAGGATACGCAGTATTTT
TRBV19	.	TRBJ1-2	.	12	CASKGRQSGYTF	TGTGCCAGTAAGGGACGACAATCTGGCTACACCTTC
TRBV3-1	TRBD1	TRBJ1-1	.	16	CASSPPPQGAKTEAFF	TGTGCCAGCAGCCCCCCCCCACAGGGGGCGAAGACTGAAGCTTTCTTT
TRBV20-1	.	TRBJ2-4	.	16	CSARPLGEEAKNIQYF	TGCAGTGCTAGGCCTTTGGGGGAGGAAGCCAAAAACATTCAGTACTTC
TRBV29-1	.	TRBJ2-2	many	14	CSVGKGRNTGELFF	TGCAGCGTTGGAAAGGGTAGGAACACCGGGGAGCTGTTTTTT
TRBV5-1	.	TRBJ2-5	few	14	CASSTLQGGETQYF	TGCGCCAGCAGCACACTACAGGGCGGGGAGACCCAGTACTTC
TRBV27	TRBD2	TRBJ2-5	many	13	CASSLAGGETQYF	TGTGCCAGCAGTTTAGCGGGAGGGGAGACCCAGTACTTC
TRBV4-1	.	TRBJ2-2	few	17	CASSQLPGLPFNGELFF	TGCGCCAGCAGCCAACTTCCGGGACTGCCTTTTAACGGGGAGCTGTTTTTT
TRBV7-9	.	TRBJ1-5	.	12	CASGAGVGSQHF	TGTGCCAGCGGAGCAGGAGTCGGGTCCCAGCATTTT
TRBV7-9	.	TRBJ2-7	few	13	CASSLVWSVEQYF	TGTGCCAGCAGCTTAGTTTGGAGCGTCGAGCAGTACTTC
TRBV20-1	.	TRBJ2-7	.	14	CSAASPGLPYEQYF	TGCAGTGCTGCTTCGCCGGGACTTCCCTACGAGCAGTACTTC
TRBV5-1	.	TRBJ2-5	few	13	CASSADSFETQYF	TGCGCCAGCAGCGCCGACAGCTTTGAGACCCAGTACTTC
TRBV5-1	.	TRBJ2-5	many	14	CASSPRTHQETQYF	TGCGCCAGCAGCCCCCGGACACATCAAGAGACCCAGTACTTC
TRBV15	TRBD2	TRBJ2-3	many	18	CATSRGSLAGAGTDTQYF	TGTGCCACCAGCAGAGGGTCGCTAGCGGGAGCCGGCACAGATACGCAGTATTTT
TRBV5-1	.	TRBJ2-4	few	16	CASSSDGRGAKNIQYF	TGCGCCAGCAGCTCCGACGGGAGAGGGGCCAAAAACATTCAGTACTTC
TRBV21-1	.	TRBJ2-4	few	10	CASRTGTLYF	TGTGCCAGCAGGACAGGGACGTTGTACTTC
TRBV7-2	.	TRBJ1-3	few	13	CASSPGPGNTIYF	TGTGCCAGCAGCCCCGGTCCCGGAAACACCATATATTTT
TRBV11-1	TRBD2	TRBJ2-3	few	18	CASSPLAAREGYTDTQYF	TGTGCCAGCAGCCCGCTAGCGGCGCGGGAGGGATACACAGATACGCAGTATTTT
TRBV20-1	TRBD2	TRBJ2-2	once	13	CSAREAYTGELFF	TGCAGTGCTCGGGAGGCGTACACCGGGGAGCTGTTTTTT
TRBV5-1	.	TRBJ2-5	.	16	CASSPTGWHVIETQYF	TGCGCCAGCAGCCCTACGGGGTGGCATGTAATAGAGACCCAGTACTTC
TRBV12-3/TRBV12-4	.	TRBJ1-1	.	15	CASSARRTMNTEAFF	TGTGCCAGCAGTGCCCGACGGACCATGAACACTGAAGCTTTCTTT
TRBV7-2	TRBD2	TRBJ2-3	.	20	CASSLVPGLAGGASTDTQYF	TGTGCCAGCAGCTTAGTGCCGGGACTAGCGGGAGGTGCTAGCACAGATACGCAGTATTTT
TRBV3-1	.	TRBJ2-1	.	18	CASSQDAAWLASNNEQFF	TGTGCCAGCAGCCAAGATGCGGCTTGGCTAGCGAGCAACAATGAGCAGTTCTTC
TRBV5-1	TRBD2	TRBJ2-1	.	17	CASSEGLQGFSYNEQFF	TGCGCCAGCAGCGAGGGACTACAAGGTTTCTCCTACAATGAGCAGTTCTTC
TRBV4-1	TRBD2	TRBJ2-1	many	19	CASSQETPLAGGSYNEQFF	TGCGCCAGCAGCCAAGAAACCCCCCTAGCGGGAGGCTCCTACAATGAGCAGTTCTTC
TRBV7-3	.	TRBJ1-1	few	13	CASSLTGHTEAFF	TGTGCCAGCAGTCTTACAGGTCACACTGAAGCTTTCTTT
TRBV2	.	TRBJ2-7	.	14	CASSLGRSVYEQYF	TGTGCCAGCAGTTTGGGGCGGAGCGTCTACGAGCAGTACTTC
TRBV11-2	.	TRBJ2-3	few	13	CASSDTSTDTQYF	TGTGCCAGCAGCGACACTAGTACAGATACGCAGTATTTT
TRBV7-3	.	TRBJ2-7	.	14	CASSVKGGSYEQYF	TGTGCCAGCAGCGTAAAGGGCGGATCCTACGAGCAGTACTTC
TRBV4-1	TRBD1	TRBJ2-7	few	14	CASSLDRGTYEQYF	TGCGCCAGCAGCCTGGACAGGGGCACCTACGAGCAGTACTTC
TRBV6-4	TRBD2	TRBJ2-2	.	14	CASSWSGKAGELFF	TGTGCCAGCAGTTGGAGCGGGAAGGCGGGGGAGCTGTTTTTT
TRBV20-1	.	TRBJ2-7	.	11	CSAREVYEQYF	TGCAGTGCTAGAGAAGTCTACGAGCAGTACTTC
TRBV10-2	.	TRBJ1-3	.	13	CASTDPNRNTIYF	TGCGCCAGCACCGACCCCAACAGAAACACCATATATTTT
TRBV2	.	TRBJ1-2	.	14	CASSELGRYYGYTF	TGTGCCAGCAGTGAGCTGGGGCGGTACTATGGCTACACCTTC